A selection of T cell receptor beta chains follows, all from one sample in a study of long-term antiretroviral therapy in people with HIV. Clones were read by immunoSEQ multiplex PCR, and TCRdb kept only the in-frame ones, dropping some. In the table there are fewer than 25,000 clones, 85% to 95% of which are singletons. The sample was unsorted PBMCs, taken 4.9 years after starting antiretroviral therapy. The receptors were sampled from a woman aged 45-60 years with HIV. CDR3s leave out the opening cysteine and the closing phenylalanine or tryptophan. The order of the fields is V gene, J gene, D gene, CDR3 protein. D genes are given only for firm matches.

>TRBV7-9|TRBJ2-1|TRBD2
ASSETSVDEQF
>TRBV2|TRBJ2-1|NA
ASAPGLYVNNEQF
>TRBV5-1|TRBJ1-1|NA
ASSSSPSTGKEAF
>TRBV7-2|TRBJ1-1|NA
ASSLGGTVDTEAF
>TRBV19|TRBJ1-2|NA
ASTSVGQYRGYT
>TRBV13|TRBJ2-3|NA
ASSLGPYTDTQY
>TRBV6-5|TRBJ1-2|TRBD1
ASSYSYTGGYGYT
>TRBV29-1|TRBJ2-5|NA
SVEGTAADYQETQY
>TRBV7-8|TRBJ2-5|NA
ASILSAGMTSQY
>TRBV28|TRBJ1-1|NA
ASGPGGTMNTEAF
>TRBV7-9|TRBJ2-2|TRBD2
ASSLEAGDTGELF
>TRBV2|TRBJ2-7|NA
ASSGVASPYEQY
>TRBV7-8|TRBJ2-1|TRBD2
ASRNSGTSSYNEQF
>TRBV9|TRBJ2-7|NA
ASSVGGGVSYEQY
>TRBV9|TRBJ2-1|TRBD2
ASSVAGTSGYNEQF
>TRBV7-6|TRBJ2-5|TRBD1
ASSHIKQGAQETQY
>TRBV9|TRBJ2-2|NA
ASSVGGHTGELF
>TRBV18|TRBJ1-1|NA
ASSQNPEGGTEAF
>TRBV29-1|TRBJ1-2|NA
SVVEFRGYGYT
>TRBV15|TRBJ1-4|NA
ATSRATTNEKLF
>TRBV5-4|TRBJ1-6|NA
ASSLAISGSPLH
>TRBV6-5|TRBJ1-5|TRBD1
ASSYSGQGLQPQH
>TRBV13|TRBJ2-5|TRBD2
ASSLRLAGETQY
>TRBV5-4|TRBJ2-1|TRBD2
AWRIAGGGNEQF
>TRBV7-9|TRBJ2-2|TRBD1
ASSPGQVVTGELF
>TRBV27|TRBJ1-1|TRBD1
ASSSGTANTEAF
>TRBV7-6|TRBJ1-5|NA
ASSPTGQGGTQPQH
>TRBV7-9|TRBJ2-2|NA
VAGLSTGELF
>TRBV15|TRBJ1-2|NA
ATSRDSGGLATGYT
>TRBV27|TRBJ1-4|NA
ASSLQGTNEKLF
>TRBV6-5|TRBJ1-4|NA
ASRARVANEKLF
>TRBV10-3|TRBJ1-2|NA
AINLGPLEGYT
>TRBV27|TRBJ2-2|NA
ASSSGFTGELF
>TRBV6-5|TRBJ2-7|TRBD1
ASSPTGAAYEQY
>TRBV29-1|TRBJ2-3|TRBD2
SDIAGFTDTQY
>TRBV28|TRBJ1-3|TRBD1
ASCPGQGFSGNTIY
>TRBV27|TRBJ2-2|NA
ASSTLPPNTGELF
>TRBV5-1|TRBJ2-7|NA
ASSLASALSYEQY
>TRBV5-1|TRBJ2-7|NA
ASSNGYEQY
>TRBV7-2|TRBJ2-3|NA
ASSLGPVTDTQY